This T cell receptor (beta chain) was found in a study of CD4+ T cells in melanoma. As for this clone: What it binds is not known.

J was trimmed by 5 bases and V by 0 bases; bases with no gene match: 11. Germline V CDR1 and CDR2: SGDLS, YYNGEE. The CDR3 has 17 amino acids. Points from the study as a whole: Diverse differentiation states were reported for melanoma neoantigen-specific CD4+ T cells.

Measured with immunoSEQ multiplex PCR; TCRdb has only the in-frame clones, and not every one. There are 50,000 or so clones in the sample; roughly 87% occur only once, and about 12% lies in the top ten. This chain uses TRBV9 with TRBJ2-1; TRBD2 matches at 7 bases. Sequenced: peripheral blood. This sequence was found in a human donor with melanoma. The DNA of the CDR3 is TGTGCCAGCAGCGTAGTTTCACTGGGACTACCGAACAATGAGCAGTTCTTC. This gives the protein CASSVVSLGLPNNEQFF.